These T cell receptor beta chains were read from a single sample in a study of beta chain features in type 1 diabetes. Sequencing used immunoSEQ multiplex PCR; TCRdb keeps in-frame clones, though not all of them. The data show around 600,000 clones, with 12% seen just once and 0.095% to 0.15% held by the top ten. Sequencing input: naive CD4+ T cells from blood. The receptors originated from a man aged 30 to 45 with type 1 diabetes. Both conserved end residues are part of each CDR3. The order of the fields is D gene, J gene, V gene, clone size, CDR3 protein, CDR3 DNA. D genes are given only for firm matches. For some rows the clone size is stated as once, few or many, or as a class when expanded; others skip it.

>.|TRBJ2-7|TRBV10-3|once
CASSYSRGYEQYF
TGTGCCAGCAGTTACTCGAGAGGTTACGAGCAGTACTTC
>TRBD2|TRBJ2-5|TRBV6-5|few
CASSFEGAGVQETQYF
TGTGCCAGCAGTTTCGAGGGAGCGGGGGTTCAAGAGACCCAGTACTTC
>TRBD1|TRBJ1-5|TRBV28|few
CASRPPGAGGNQPQHF
TGTGCCAGCAGGCCGCCGGGAGCAGGGGGGAATCAGCCCCAGCATTTT
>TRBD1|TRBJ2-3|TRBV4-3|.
CASSQVGRTGSTDTQYF
TGCGCCAGCAGCCAAGTGGGTCGGACAGGGAGCACAGATACGCAGTATTTT
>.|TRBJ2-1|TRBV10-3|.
CAISDVYNEQFF
TGTGCCATCAGTGATGTGTACAATGAGCAGTTCTTC
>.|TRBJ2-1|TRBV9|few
CASSVDSRNEQFF
TGTGCCAGCAGCGTAGACAGCCGCAATGAGCAGTTCTTC
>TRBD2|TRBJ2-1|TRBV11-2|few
CASSSQRGAYYNEQFF
TGTGCCAGCAGCTCCCAGCGGGGGGCCTACTACAATGAGCAGTTCTTC
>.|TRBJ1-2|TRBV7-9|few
CASSLEPSYYGYTF
TGTGCCAGCAGCTTAGAGCCCAGCTACTATGGCTACACCTTC
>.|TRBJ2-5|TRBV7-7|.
CASSFTSQETQYF
TGTGCCAGCAGCTTTACGAGCCAAGAGACCCAGTACTTC
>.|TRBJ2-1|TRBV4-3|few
CASSQDYYNEQFF
TGCGCCAGCAGCCAAGATTACTACAATGAGCAGTTCTTC
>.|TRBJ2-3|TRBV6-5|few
CASTLEGASTDTQYF
TGTGCCAGCACTCTGGAGGGTGCTAGCACAGATACGCAGTATTTT
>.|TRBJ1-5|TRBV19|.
CASSIGPQSNQPQHF
TGTGCCAGTAGTATAGGGCCCCAGAGCAATCAGCCCCAGCATTTT
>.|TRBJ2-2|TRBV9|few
CASSVTSLTGELFF
TGTGCCAGCAGCGTAACGAGCCTTACCGGGGAGCTGTTTTTT
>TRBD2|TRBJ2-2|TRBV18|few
CASSRQRGNTGELFF
TGTGCCAGCTCCCGGCAGCGGGGGAACACCGGGGAGCTGTTTTTT
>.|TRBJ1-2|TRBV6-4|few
CASSRDPNYGYTF
TGTGCCAGCAGTCGAGACCCTAACTATGGCTACACCTTC
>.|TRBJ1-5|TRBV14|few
CASSRGGYQPQHF
TGTGCCAGCAGTAGAGGGGGGTATCAGCCCCAGCATTTT
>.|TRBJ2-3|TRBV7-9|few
CASSSVPADTQYF
TGTGCCAGCAGCTCCGTCCCTGCAGATACGCAGTATTTT
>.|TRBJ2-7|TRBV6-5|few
CASQDTFYEQYF
TGTGCCAGCCAGGACACATTCTACGAGCAGTACTTC
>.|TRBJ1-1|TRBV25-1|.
CASTPLGGATSNTEAFF
TGTGCCAGCACGCCCCTTGGGGGGGCAACTTCCAACACTGAAGCTTTCTTT
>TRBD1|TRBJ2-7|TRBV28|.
CASSSTDRATYEQYF
TGTGCCAGCAGTTCCACGGACAGGGCGACCTACGAGCAGTACTTC
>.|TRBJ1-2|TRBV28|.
CASLSRENYGYTF
TGTGCCAGCTTGTCCAGGGAGAACTATGGCTACACCTTC
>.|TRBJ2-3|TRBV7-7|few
CASSFRGSDTQYF
TGTGCTAGCAGCTTTAGGGGTTCAGATACGCAGTATTTT
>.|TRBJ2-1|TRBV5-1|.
CASSLELNEQFF
TGCGCCAGCAGCTTGGAATTAAATGAGCAGTTCTTC
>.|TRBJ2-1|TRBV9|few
CASSVVQGLTDEQFF
TGTGCCAGCAGCGTAGTCCAGGGGTTAACCGATGAGCAGTTCTTC
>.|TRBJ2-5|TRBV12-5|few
CASECDAGHVRWKETQYF
TGTGCTAGTGAGTGCGATGCGGGGCACGTCCGATGGAAGGAGACCCAGTACTTC
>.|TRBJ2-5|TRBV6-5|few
CASGRLSQETQYF
TGTGCCAGCGGGCGACTTTCTCAAGAGACCCAGTACTTC
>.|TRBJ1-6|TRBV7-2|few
CASSFSRGQGNSPLHF
TGTGCCAGCAGCTTCAGCCGGGGGCAAGGGAATTCACCCCTCCACTTT